These 13 T cell receptor beta chains were all obtained from the same sample, sequenced in a study of T-cell memory formation after mild COVID-19. TCRdb re-called the 5' RACE reads through MiXCR, storing one row per CDR3 protein. The table lists more than 250,000 distinct CDR3 sequences, 16% of them singletons. The sample taken for sequencing was PBMCs or a T cell subset sorted from them (not recorded which). The source is a man aged 18 to 30 who had mild COVID-19 (a few samples of this study predate the infection). Cell type and time point are not known.

This clonotype was seen more than once but under ten times. The genes are TRBV2 and TRBJ2-6, with D tentatively TRBD2 (5 bases). This CDR3 comprises 15 residues. V was shortened by 8 bases and J by 0 bases, with 11 bases between the two germline ends. Per germline, CDR1 SNHLY and CDR2 FYNNEI. In DNA, the CDR3 is TGTGCCAGCGTCCCGGGAAGCTCTGGGGCCAACGTCCTGACTTTC. Translated, it gives CASVPGSSGANVLTF.

This clonotype was counted at least ten times. The chain employs TRBV18 and TRBJ2-7; D uncertain. V was trimmed by 3 bases and J by 5 bases, leaving 5 bases between them. This CDR3 is built from 11 residues. Germline V gene sequence: CDR1 KGHSH, CDR2 LQKENI. CDR3 DNA sequence: TGTGCCAGCTCACCCTTGAACGAGCAGTACTTC. This codes for CASSPLNEQYF.

This clonotype came up a few times. The rearrangement uses TRBV12-3 or TRBV12-4 and TRBJ2-2; no firm D call. The ends were cut back, 7 bases at V and 2 bases at J, with 8 bases in the middle. The CDR3 runs to 13 residues. CDR3 loop: CASTLTNTGELFF. The DNA of the CDR3 is TGTGCCAGCACTCTGACTAACACCGGGGAGCTGTTTTTT.

V and J are TRBV6-5 and TRBJ2-3; D is possibly TRBD1 (6 bases). Deletions cut 4 bases from V and 2 bases from J, with 16 bases between. This CDR3 is built from 16 residues. Germline assignment: CDR1 MNHEY and CDR2 SVGAGI. The CDR3 loop reads CASSFTQGFSTDTQYF. CDR3 coding DNA: TGTGCCAGCAGTTTTACTCAGGGGTTCTCCACAGATACGCAGTATTTT.

This clonotype was counted between two and nine times. CDR3 DNA sequence: TGTGCCAGCAGCTCACCCCGGGGCTGGGACAGCAAAAACATTCAGTACTTC. Translating gives CASSSPRGWDSKNIQYF. The chain joins TRBV9 to TRBJ2-4; TRBD1 aligns across 7 bases. The CDR3 spans 17 residues. The germline CDR1 and CDR2 sequences are SGDLS and YYNGEE. V shed 4 bases, J shed 3 bases, and the junction held 13 bases outside the gene matches.

Only a few counts were recorded for this clonotype. The chain is built from TRBV29-1 and TRBJ2-1; 9 bases fit TRBD2. Germline assignment: CDR1 SQVTM and CDR2 ANQGSEA. This CDR3 contains 13 residues. V shed 7 bases and J 2 bases; nucleotides not matched to a gene: 3. The CDR3 is CSAASGTYNEQFF. CDR3 bases: TGCAGCGCTGCTAGCGGGACCTACAATGAGCAGTTCTTC.

This clonotype turned up a few times. The chain uses TRBV6-1 and TRBJ2-7, with no clear D. The CDR3 is 12 residues long. V lost 4 bases and J lost 5, with 9 bases in between. The V gene's germline CDR1 is MNHNS and CDR2 SASEGT. The CDR3 here is CASSVLEDEQYV. In DNA, the CDR3 is TGTGCCAGCAGTGTCCTCGAAGACGAGCAGTACGTC.

The gene calls are TRBV12-3 or TRBV12-4 and TRBJ2-1, with 8 bases identical to TRBD2. The CDR3 is made up of 15 amino acids. V was clipped by 6 bases and J by 8 bases; unmatched bases: 12. CDR3 sequence (DNA): TGTGCCAGCAGCCACGCCCGGACTAGCATCGATGAGCAGTTCTTC. It codes for CASSHARTSIDEQFF.

This clonotype was recorded many times. The V and J genes are TRBV6-2 or TRBV6-3 and TRBJ2-4, with TRBD2 as a possible D gene (6 bases). Trimming stripped 4 bases from V and 12 bases from J, with 19 bases between. CDR1 and CDR2 (germline): MNHEY, SVGEGT. This CDR3 comprises 14 residues. The CDR3 spells CASSSIVYRDSQYF. The CDR3 DNA reads TGTGCCAGCAGTTCAATAGTATACCGGGACTCTCAGTACTTC.

This clonotype occurred a few times. The chain carries TRBV6-5 and TRBJ2-3; D could derive from TRBD1 or TRBD2 (5 bases each). V shed 0 bases and J shed 3 bases, with 7 bases lying between them. The CDR3 runs to 14 residues. Germline CDR1 is MNHEY and CDR2 is SVGAGI. This CDR3 reads CASSYSRGTDTQYF. CDR3 nucleotide sequence: TGTGCCAGCAGTTACTCGAGGGGAACAGATACGCAGTATTTT.

This sequence joins TRBV7-2 and TRBJ1-2; D possibly corresponds to TRBD1 (5 bases). The CDR3 length is 14 residues. CDR1 is SGHTA, CDR2 FQGNSA, per germline. V dropped 0 bases and J dropped 8 bases, with 13 bases sitting between them. In DNA, the CDR3 is TGTGCCAGCAGCTTAGCGCCGACAGCGAGGGGCTACACCTTC. It is translated as CASSLAPTARGYTF.

The rearrangement links TRBV5-6 to TRBJ2-7; D is possibly TRBD2 (6 bases). The germline gives CDR1 SGHDT, CDR2 YYEEEE. V lost 1 base and J 2 bases, leaving 13 bases between the germline ends. This CDR3 has 15 amino acids. The CDR3 DNA reads TGTGCCAGCAGCTTGAGGCTAGCGCCTACCTACGAGCAGTACGTC. Translation: CASSLRLAPTYEQYV.

The chain couples TRBV12-3 or TRBV12-4 to TRBJ2-2; 7 nucleotides match TRBD2. The CDR3 sequence is 13 residues long. The trim removed 6 bases at V and 6 bases at J, leaving 4 bases unmatched. The CDR3 DNA is TGTGCCAGCAGCCCGAGCGGGGCCGGGGAGCTGTTTTTT. Translation gives CASSPSGAGELFF.